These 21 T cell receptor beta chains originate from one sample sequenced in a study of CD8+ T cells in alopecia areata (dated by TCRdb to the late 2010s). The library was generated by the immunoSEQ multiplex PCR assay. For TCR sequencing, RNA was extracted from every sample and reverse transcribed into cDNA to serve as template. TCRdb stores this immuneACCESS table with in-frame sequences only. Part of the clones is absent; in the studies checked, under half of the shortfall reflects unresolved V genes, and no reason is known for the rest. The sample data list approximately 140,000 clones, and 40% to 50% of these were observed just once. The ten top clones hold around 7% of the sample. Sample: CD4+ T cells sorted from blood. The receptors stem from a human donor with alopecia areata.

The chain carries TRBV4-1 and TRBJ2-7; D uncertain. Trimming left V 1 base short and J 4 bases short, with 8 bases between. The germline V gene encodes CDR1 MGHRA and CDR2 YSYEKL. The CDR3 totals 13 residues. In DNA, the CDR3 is TGCGCCAGCAGCCAAGCTCACCGGTACGAGCAGTACTTC. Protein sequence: CASSQAHRYEQYF.

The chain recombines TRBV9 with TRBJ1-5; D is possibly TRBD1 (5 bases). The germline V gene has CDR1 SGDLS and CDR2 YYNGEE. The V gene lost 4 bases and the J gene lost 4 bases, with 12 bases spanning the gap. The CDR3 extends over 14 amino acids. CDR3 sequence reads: CASSLNGGNQPQHF. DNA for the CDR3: TGTGCCAGCAGCCTAAACGGGGGGAATCAGCCCCAGCATTTT.

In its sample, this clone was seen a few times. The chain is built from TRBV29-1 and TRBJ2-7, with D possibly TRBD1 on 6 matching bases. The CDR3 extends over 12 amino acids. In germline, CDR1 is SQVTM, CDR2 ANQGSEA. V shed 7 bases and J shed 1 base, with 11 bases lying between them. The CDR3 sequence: CSGTGQSYEQYF. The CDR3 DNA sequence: TGCAGCGGTACAGGACAGTCCTACGAGCAGTACTTC.

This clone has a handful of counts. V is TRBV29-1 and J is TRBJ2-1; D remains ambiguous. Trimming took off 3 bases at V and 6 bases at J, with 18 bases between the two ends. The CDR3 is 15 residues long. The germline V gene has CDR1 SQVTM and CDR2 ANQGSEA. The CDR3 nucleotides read TGCAGCGTTGATGTAGGGCTAGTTTGGTCCAATGAGCAGTTCTTC. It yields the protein CSVDVGLVWSNEQFF.

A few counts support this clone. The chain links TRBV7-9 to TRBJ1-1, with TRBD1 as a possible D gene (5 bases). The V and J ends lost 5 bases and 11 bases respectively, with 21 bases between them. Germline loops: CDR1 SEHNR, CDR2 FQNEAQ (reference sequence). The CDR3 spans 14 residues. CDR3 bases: TGTGCCAGCAGCCGGGCGGCACAGGACAAATCGGCTTTCTTT. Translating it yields CASSRAAQDKSAFF.

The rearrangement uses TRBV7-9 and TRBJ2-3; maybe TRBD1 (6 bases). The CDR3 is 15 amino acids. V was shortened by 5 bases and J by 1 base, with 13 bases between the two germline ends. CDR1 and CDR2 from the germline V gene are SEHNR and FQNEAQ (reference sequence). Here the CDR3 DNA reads TGTGCCAGCAGCAAGAGCAGGGGCGGCACAGATACGCAGTATTTT. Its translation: CASSKSRGGTDTQYF.

The CDR3 loop is CASRDVTQYF. The CDR3 coding sequence is TGTGCCAGCAGGGACGTGACCCAGTACTTC. The rearrangement joins TRBV25-1 to TRBJ2-5, with D unresolved. CDR3 length: 10 amino acids. The germline V gene encodes CDR1 MGHDK and CDR2 SYGVNS. Deletions cut 6 bases from V and 7 bases from J, with 6 bases between.

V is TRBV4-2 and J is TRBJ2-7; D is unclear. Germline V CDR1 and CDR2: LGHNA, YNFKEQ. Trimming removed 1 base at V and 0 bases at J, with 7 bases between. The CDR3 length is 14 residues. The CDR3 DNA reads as TGTGCCAGCAGCCAAGCCGTTAGCTCCTACGAGCAGTACTTC. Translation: CASSQAVSSYEQYF.

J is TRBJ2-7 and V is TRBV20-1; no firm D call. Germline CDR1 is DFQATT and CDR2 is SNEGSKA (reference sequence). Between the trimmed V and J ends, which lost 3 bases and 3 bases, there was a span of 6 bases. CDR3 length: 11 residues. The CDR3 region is CSASHNYEQYF. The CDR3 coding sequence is TGCAGTGCTAGCCACAACTACGAGCAGTACTTC.

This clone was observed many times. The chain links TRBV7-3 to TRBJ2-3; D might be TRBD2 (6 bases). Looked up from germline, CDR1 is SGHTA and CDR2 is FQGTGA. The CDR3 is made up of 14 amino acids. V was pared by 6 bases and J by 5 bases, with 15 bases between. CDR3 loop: CASSLGGAGDTQYF. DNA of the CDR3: TGTGCCAGCAGTCTGGGAGGCGCGGGAGATACGCAGTATTTT.

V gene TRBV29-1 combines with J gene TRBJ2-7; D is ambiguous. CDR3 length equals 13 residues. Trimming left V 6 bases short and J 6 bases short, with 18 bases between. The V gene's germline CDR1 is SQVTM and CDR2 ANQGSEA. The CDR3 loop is CSVPDQLFGEQYF. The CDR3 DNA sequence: TGCAGCGTCCCGGACCAGTTGTTTGGCGAGCAGTACTTC.

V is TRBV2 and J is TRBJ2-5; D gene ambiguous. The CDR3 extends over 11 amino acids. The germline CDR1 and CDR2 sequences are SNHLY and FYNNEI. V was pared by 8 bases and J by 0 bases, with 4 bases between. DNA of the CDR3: TGTGCCAGCTTCAACCAAGAGACCCAGTACTTC. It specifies CASFNQETQYF.

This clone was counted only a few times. The CDR3: CASSLDSDTQYF. In nucleotides, the CDR3 is TGTGCCAGCAGCTTGGACTCAGATACGCAGTATTTT. The chain has TRBV5-4 and TRBJ2-3; D is unresolved. CDR3 length equals 12 residues. Germline V gives CDR1 SGHNT, CDR2 YYREEE (reference sequence). The ends were cut back, 0 bases at V and 4 bases at J, with 3 bases in the middle.

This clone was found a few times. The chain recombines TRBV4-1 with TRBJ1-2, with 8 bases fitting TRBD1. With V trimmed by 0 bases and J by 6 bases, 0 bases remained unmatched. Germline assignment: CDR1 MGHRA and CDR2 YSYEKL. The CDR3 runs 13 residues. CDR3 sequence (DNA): TGCGCCAGCAGCCAAGAACAGGGGGATGGCTACACCTTC. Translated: CASSQEQGDGYTF.

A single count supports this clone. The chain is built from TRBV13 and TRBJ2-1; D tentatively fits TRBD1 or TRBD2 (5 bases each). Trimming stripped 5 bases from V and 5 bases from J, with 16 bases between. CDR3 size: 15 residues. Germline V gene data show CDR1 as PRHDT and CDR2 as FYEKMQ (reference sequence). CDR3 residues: CASSAIPWGNNEQFF. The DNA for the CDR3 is TGTGCCAGCAGCGCCATACCGTGGGGGAACAATGAGCAGTTCTTC.

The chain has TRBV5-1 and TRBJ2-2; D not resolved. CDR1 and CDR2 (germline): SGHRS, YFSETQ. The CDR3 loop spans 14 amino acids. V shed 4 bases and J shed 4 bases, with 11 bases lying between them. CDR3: CASSPRSSTGELFF. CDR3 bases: TGCGCCAGCAGCCCAAGGTCTTCCACCGGGGAGCTGTTTTTT. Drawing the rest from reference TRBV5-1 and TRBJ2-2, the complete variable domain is KAGVTQTPRYLIKTRGQQVTLSCSPISGHRSVSWYQQTPGQGLQFLFEYFSETQRNKGNFPGRFSGRQFSNSRSEMNVSTLELGDSALYLCASSPRSSTGELFFGEGSRLTVL.

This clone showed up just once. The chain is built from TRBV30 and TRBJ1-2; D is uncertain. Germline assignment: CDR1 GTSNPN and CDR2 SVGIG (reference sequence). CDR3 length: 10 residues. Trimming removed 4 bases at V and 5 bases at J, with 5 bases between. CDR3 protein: CAWKQYGYTF. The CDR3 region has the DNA TGTGCCTGGAAGCAGTATGGCTACACCTTC.

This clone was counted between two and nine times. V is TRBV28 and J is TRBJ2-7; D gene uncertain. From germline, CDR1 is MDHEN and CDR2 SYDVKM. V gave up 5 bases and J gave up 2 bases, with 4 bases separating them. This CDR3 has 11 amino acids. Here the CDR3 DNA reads TGTGCCAGCAGTGAGACCTACGAGCAGTACTTC. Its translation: CASSETYEQYF.

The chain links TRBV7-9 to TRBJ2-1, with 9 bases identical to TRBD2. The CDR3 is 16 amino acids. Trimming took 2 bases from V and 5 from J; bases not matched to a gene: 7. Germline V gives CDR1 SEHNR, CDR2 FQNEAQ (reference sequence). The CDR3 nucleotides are TGTGCCAGCAGCTTACCCGGGACTAGCCGGCACAATGAGCAGTTCTTC. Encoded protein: CASSLPGTSRHNEQFF. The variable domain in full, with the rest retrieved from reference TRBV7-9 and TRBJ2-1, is DTGVSQNPRHKITKRGQNVTFRCDPISEHNRLYWYRQTLGQGPEFLTYFQNEAQLEKSRLLSDRFSAERPKGSFSTLEIQRTEQGDSAMYLCASSLPGTSRHNEQFFGPGTRLTVL.

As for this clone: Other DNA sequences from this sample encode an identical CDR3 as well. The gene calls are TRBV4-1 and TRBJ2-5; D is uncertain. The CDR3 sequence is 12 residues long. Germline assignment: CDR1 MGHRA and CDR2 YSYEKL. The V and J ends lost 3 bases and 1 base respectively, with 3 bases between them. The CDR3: CASSHPQETQYF. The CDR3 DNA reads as TGCGCCAGCAGCCACCCCCAAGAGACCCAGTACTTC.

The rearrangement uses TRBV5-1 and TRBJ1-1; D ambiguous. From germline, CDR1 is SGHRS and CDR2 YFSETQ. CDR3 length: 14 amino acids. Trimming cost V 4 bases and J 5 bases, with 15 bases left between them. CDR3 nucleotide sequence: TGCGCCAGCAGCGGTGGGAGGATTGGGACTGAAGCTTTCTTT. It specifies CASSGGRIGTEAFF.